Sequencing of this T cell receptor (beta chain) was carried out in a study of blood T cell repertoires in COVID-19. Germline CDR1 is MGHDK and CDR2 is SYGVNS. The CDR3 is made up of 15 amino acids. The ends were cut back, 1 base at V and 8 bases at J, with 17 bases in the middle. The repertoire was sequenced with immunoSEQ multiplex PCR; TCRdb's copy has only in-frame clones and lacks some. The sample comprises approximately 220,000 clones, about nine tenths of which are singletons, and less than 4.5% rests with the top ten. Everyone who took part was about 18 to 90 years old, and they came from 24 US areas.

The rearrangement joins TRBV25-1 to TRBJ1-2; possibly TRBD1 for D (5 bases). This sequence originates from a woman aged 25-40 years with acute COVID-19. Material for sequencing was PBMCs or T cells enriched from blood (not recorded which). CDR3 DNA sequence: TGTGCCAGCAGTGAATTTAATGGCAGGGAGGACGGCTACACCTTC. Translated, it gives CASSEFNGREDGYTF.